This T cell receptor (beta chain) was sequenced for a study of beta chain features in type 1 diabetes. Study results and caveats: In every one of the four CD4+ subsets, TCRB CDR3s were moderately but significantly shorter in Type 1 diabetes patients.

Expressed TCRB transcripts were sequenced because the entire RNA isolate underwent reverse transcription. Clones were read by immunoSEQ multiplex PCR, and TCRdb kept only the in-frame ones, dropping some. The table lists about 340,000 clones, 13% of them singletons. V shed 8 bases and J shed 4 bases, with 10 bases lying between them. CDR3 length: 12 amino acids. From germline, CDR1 is SEHNR and CDR2 FQNEAQ (reference sequence). A sort by CD45RO/CCR7/CD25/CD127/CD95/CD27 yielded CD4+ naive, central memory, regulatory and stem cell-like memory cells. This clone was found a few times. Its antigen is unknown.

This rearrangement joins TRBV7-9 to TRBJ2-3; weak D call: TRBD1 (5 bases). This sequence was found in a woman younger than 35 with type 1 diabetes. The sequencing sample was made of naive CD4+ T cells from blood. The CDR3 is CASAGIPDTQYF. CDR3 DNA: TGTGCCAGCGCAGGGATTCCAGATACGCAGTATTTT. Filled out from reference TRBV7-9 and TRBJ2-3, the complete variable domain reads DTGVSQNPRHKITKRGQNVTFRCDPISEHNRLYWYRQTLGQGPEFLTYFQNEAQLEKSRLLSDRFSAERPKGSFSTLEIQRTEQGDSAMYLCASAGIPDTQYFGPGTRLTVL.